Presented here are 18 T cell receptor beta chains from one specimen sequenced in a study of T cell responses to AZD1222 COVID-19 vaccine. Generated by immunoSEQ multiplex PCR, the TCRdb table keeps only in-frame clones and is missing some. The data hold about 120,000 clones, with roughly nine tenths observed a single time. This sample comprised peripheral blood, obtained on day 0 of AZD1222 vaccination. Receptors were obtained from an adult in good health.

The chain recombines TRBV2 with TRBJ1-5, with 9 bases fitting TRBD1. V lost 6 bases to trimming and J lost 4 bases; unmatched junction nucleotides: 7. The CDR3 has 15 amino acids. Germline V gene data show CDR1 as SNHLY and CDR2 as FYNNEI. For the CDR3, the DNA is TGTGCCAGCAGGCAGGGACAGGGTCAGAATCAGCCCCAGCATTTT. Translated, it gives CASRQGQGQNQPQHF. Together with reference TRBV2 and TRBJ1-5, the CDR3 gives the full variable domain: EPEVTQTPSHQVTQMGQEVILRCVPISNHLYFYWYRQILGQKVEFLVSFYNNEISEKSEIFDDQFSVERPDGSNFTLKIRSTKLEDSAMYFCASRQGQGQNQPQHFGDGTRLSIL.

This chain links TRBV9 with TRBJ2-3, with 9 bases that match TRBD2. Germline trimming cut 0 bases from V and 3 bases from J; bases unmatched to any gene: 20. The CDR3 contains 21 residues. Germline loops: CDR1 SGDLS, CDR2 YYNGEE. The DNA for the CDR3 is TGTGCCAGCAGCGTAGATTCTGCGGGAGGGGGATTCATCGGGAGTACAGATACGCAGTATTTT. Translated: CASSVDSAGGGFIGSTDTQYF.

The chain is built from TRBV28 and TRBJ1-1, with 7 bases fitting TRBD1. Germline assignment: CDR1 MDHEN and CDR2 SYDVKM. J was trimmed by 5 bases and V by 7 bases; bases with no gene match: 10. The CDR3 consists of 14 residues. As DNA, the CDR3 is TGTGCCAGCACCCCGGCAGGGGGGGGGACTGAAGCTTTCTTT. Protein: CASTPAGGGTEAFF.

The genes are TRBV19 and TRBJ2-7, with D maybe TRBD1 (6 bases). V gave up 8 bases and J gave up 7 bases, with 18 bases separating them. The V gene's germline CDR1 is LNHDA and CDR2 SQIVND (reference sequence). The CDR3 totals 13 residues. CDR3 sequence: CASLGPGAGEQYF. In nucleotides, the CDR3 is TGTGCCAGTCTGGGGCCAGGGGCGGGTGAGCAGTACTTC.

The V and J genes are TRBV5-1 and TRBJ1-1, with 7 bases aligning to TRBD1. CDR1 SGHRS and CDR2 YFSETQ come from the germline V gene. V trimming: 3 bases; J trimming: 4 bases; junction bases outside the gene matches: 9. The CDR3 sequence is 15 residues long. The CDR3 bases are TGCGCCAGCAGCTCCCTGAGCAGGGGGATCACTGAAGCTTTCTTT. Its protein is CASSSLSRGITEAFF.

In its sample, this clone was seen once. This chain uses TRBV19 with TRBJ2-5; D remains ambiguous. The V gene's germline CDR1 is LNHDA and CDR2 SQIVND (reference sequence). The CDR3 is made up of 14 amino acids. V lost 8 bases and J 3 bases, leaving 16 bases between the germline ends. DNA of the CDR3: TGTGCCAGTCCCCCCCATAGGTTGAAAGAGACCCAGTACTTC. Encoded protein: CASPPHRLKETQYF. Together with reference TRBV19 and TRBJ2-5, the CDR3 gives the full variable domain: DGGITQSPKYLFRKEGQNVTLSCEQNLNHDAMYWYRQDPGQGLRLIYYSQIVNDFQKGDIAEGYSVSREKKESFPLTVTSAQKNPTAFYLCASPPHRLKETQYFGPGTRLLVL.

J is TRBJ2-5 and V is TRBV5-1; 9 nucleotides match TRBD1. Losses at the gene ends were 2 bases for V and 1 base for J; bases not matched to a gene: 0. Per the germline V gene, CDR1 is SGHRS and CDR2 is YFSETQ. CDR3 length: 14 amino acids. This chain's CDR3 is CASSLQGAQETQYF. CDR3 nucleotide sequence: TGCGCCAGCAGCTTACAGGGGGCCCAAGAGACCCAGTACTTC.

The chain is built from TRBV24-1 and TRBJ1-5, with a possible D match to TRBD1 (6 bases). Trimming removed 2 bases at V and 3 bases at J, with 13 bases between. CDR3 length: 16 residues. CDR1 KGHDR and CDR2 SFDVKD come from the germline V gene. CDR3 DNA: TGTGCCACCAGTGATTCTGGGAAGGGGGTCAATCAGCCCCAGCATTTT. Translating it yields CATSDSGKGVNQPQHF.

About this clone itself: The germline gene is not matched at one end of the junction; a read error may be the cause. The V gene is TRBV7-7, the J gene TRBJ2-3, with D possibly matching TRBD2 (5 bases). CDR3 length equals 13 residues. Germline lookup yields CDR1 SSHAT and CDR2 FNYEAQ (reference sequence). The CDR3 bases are TGTGCTAGCAGCTTAACGAGGGCTACTGAGCAGTATTTT. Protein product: CASSLTRATEQYF.

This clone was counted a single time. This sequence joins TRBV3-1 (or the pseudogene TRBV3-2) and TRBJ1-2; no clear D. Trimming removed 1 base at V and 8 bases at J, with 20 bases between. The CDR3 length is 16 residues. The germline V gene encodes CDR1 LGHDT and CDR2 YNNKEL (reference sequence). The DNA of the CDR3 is TGTGCCAGCAGCCAAGGCCCACAGCCTTCGATGTTGGGCTACACCTTC. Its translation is CASSQGPQPSMLGYTF.

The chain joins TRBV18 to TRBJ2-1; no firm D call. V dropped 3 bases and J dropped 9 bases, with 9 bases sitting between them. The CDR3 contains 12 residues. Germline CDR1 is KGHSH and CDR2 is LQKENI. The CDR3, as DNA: TGTGCCAGCTCACCCTATTCTTCTGAGCAGTTCTTC. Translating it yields CASSPYSSEQFF.

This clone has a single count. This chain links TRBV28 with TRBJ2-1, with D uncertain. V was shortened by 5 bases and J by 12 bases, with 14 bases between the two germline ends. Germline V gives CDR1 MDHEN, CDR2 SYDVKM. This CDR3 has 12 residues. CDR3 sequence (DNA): TGTGCCAGCAGTCCCTCAGTTCCGCGGCAGTTCTTC. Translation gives CASSPSVPRQFF.

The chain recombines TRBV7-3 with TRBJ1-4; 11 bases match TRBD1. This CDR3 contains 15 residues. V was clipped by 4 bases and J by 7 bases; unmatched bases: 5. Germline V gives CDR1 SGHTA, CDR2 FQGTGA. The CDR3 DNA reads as TGTGCCAGCAGCTCTACGGGACAGGGGGGTGAAAAACTGTTTTTT. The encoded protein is CASSSTGQGGEKLFF.

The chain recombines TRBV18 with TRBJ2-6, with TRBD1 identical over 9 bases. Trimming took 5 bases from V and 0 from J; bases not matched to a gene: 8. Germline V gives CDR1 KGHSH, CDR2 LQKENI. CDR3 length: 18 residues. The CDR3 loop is CASSAGQGRISGANVLTF. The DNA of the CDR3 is TGTGCCAGCTCAGCGGGACAGGGAAGGATCTCTGGGGCCAACGTCCTGACTTTC. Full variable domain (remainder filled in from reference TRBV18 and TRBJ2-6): NAGVMQNPRHLVRRRGQEARLRCSPMKGHSHVYWYRQLPEEGLKFMVYLQKENIIDESGMPKERFSAEFPKEGPSILRIQQVVRGDSAAYFCASSAGQGRISGANVLTFGAGSRLTVL.

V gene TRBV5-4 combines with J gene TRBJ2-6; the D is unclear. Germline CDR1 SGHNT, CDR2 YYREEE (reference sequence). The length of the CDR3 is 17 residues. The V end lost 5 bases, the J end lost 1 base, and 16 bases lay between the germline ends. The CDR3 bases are TGTGCCAGCAGTACCCGGAGAGCGCAGTCTGGGGCCAACGTCCTGACTTTC. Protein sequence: CASSTRRAQSGANVLTF. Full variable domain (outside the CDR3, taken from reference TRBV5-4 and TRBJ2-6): ETGVTQSPTHLIKTRGQQVTLRCSSQSGHNTVSWYQQALGQGPQFIFQYYREEENGRGNFPPRFSGLQFPNYSSELNVNALELDDSALYLCASSTRRAQSGANVLTFGAGSRLTVL.

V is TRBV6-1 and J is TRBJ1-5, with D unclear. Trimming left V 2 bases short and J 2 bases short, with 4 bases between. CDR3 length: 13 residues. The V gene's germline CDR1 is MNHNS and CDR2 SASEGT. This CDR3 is CASSEQRNQPQHF. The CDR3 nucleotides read TGTGCCAGCAGTGAACAGCGCAATCAGCCCCAGCATTTT.

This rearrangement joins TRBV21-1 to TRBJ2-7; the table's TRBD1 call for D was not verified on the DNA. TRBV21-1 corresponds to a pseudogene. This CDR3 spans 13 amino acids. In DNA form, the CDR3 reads TGTGCCAGCTTCCGGGACAGGGGCTACGAGCAGTACTTC. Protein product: CASFRDRGYEQYF.

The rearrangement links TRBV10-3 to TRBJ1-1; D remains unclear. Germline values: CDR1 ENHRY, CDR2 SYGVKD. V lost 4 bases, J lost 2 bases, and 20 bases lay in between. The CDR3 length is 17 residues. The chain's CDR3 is CAISVNSPLGHNTEAFF. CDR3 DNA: TGTGCCATCAGTGTGAACAGTCCCCTCGGTCATAACACTGAAGCTTTCTTT.